This T cell receptor beta chain appears in the sequencing data of a study of OX40 agonist ivuxolimab in advanced cancers. Sequencing used immunoSEQ multiplex PCR; TCRdb keeps in-frame clones, though not all of them. The data contain 30,000 to 40,000 clones, 89% of them singletons. The CDR3 has 15 residues. CDR1 LNHNV and CDR2 YYDKDF come from the germline V gene (reference sequence). With 10 bases removed from V and 0 bases from J, the gap between germline ends came to 13 bases. The clonotype was recovered from an adult with an advanced solid tumor such as melanoma, head and neck, liver or kidney cancer. J is TRBJ2-6 and V is TRBV15; D remains unclear. The sample in question was CD4+ or CD8+ T cells sorted from blood, obtained in a trial of the OX40 agonist ivuxolimab. DNA for the CDR3: TGTGCCATCCAATCGGACCTCTCTGGGGCCAACGTCCTGACTTTC. It is translated as CAIQSDLSGANVLTF.